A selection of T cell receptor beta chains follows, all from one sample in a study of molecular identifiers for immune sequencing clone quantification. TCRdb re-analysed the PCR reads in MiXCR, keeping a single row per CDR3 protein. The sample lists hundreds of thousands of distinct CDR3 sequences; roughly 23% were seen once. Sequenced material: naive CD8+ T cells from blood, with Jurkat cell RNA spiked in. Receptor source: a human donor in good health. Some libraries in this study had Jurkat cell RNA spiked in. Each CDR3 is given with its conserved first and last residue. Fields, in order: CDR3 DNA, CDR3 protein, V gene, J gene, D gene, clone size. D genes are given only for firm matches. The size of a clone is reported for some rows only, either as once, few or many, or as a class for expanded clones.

DNA: TGTGCCAGCAGCTTATACGGGGAAAGCTCCTACTATGAGCAGTTCTTC
CDR3: CASSLYGESSYYEQFF
V: TRBV7-3
J: TRBJ2-1
D: .
size: .

DNA: TGCGCCAGCAGCCCCCGTACAGGTTCGTCGGTCAACATTCAGTACTTC
CDR3: CASSPRTGSSVNIQYF
V: TRBV5-1
J: TRBJ2-4
D: .
size: many

DNA: TGTGCCAGCTCACTAGCGGGATTTGTAGATACGCAGTATTTT
CDR3: CASSLAGFVDTQYF
V: TRBV18
J: TRBJ2-3
D: TRBD2
size: few

DNA: TGCAGCTTCAGGGGGGCGGCTAATGAAAAACTGTTTTTT
CDR3: CSFRGAANEKLFF
V: TRBV29-1
J: TRBJ1-4
D: TRBD1
size: few

DNA: TGCGCCAGCAGCCAAGATGGGACACCGACATACGGGGAGCTGTTTTTT
CDR3: CASSQDGTPTYGELFF
V: TRBV4-3
J: TRBJ2-2
D: .
size: .

DNA: TGTGCCAGCAGCTTTCAGGGGGCGGTGGACACTGAAGCTTTCTTT
CDR3: CASSFQGAVDTEAFF
V: TRBV7-8
J: TRBJ1-1
D: TRBD1
size: few

DNA: TGTGCCTGGAGTTGGGTGGCGACTAATGAAAAACTGTTTTTT
CDR3: CAWSWVATNEKLFF
V: TRBV30
J: TRBJ1-4
D: .
size: few

DNA: TGTGCCAGCAGCAAACTGCTTAGGCCGGGACTAGCGGGACGAACCCAAGAGACCCAGTACTTC
CDR3: CASSKLLRPGLAGRTQETQYF
V: TRBV7-8
J: TRBJ2-5
D: TRBD2
size: .

DNA: TGCAGTGCTAGAGCCCCAGCGGGAGGGCCGAGCACCGGGGAGCTGTTTTTT
CDR3: CSARAPAGGPSTGELFF
V: TRBV20-1
J: TRBJ2-2
D: TRBD2
size: .

DNA: TGCAGCGTTGATAGCGGAATATTCTACAATGAGCAGTTCTTC
CDR3: CSVDSGIFYNEQFF
V: TRBV29-1
J: TRBJ2-1
D: .
size: .

DNA: TGCGCCAGCAGCCGCCCAACAGAGAACACTGAAGCTTTCTTT
CDR3: CASSRPTENTEAFF
V: TRBV5-1
J: TRBJ1-1
D: .
size: many

DNA: TGTGCCAGTAACCCGGGACCAGCCTACGAGCAGTACTTC
CDR3: CASNPGPAYEQYF
V: TRBV19
J: TRBJ2-7
D: .
size: .

DNA: TGTGCCAGCAGCTCCGACCGACGCACAGATACGCAGTATTTT
CDR3: CASSSDRRTDTQYF
V: TRBV13
J: TRBJ2-3
D: .
size: many

DNA: TGTGCCAGCAGGGGAGGACAGGGCGGACAGCCCCAGCATTTT
CDR3: CASRGGQGGQPQHF
V: TRBV12-3/TRBV12-4
J: TRBJ1-5
D: TRBD1
size: few

DNA: TGTGCCAGCAGCGACAGACCGGGACTAGCGGAGACCCAGTACTTC
CDR3: CASSDRPGLAETQYF
V: TRBV6-6
J: TRBJ2-5
D: TRBD2
size: few

DNA: TGTGCCTGGAGTGGAGGGAGAGGGACAGATACGCAGTATTTT
CDR3: CAWSGGRGTDTQYF
V: TRBV30
J: TRBJ2-3
D: .
size: .